Given below is one T cell receptor (beta chain) in context. Antigen: not known. CD4+ T cells that had been cultured provided DNA sequenced with the Oncomine TCR Beta short-read assay. TCRdb passed the PCR reads through MiXCR, listing each CDR3 protein once. The repertoire has around 19,000 distinct CDR3 sequences, around half of them found once; the top ten carry around 4.1%. Regarding treatment: roughly 10-day PBMC culture with coronavirus spike peptide pools or control peptides (ViraFEST assay). Positive PCR dates spanned March to December 2020, predating US Alpha, Beta and Delta variants. PBMCs were cultured at over 1.5 million per well with approximately 9.9 IU/ml IL-2 and about 10 ug/ml peptide pools. On days 3 and 7, half the medium was swapped for fresh IL-2-containing medium. The sample originates from a study of vaccination and CD4 T cells after COVID-19. At the level of the study: The stimulating agents, overlapping spike peptides, came from SARS-CoV-2, HCoV-NL63, HCoV-OC43 and HCoV-229E.

The CDR3 runs to 13 residues. Between the trimmed V and J ends, which lost 0 bases and 9 bases, there was a span of 6 bases. Germline V lookup: CDR1 LGHDT, CDR2 YNNKEL (reference sequence). Sequencing was done on a sample of CD4+ T cells from blood, cultured in vitro. This sequence was found in a human donor who had recovered from COVID-19. The rearrangement uses TRBV3-1 and TRBJ1-6; D unresolved. CDR3 bases: TGTGCCAGCAGCCAAGATGTCGGTTCACCCCTCCACTTT. Translating gives CASSQDVGSPLHF.